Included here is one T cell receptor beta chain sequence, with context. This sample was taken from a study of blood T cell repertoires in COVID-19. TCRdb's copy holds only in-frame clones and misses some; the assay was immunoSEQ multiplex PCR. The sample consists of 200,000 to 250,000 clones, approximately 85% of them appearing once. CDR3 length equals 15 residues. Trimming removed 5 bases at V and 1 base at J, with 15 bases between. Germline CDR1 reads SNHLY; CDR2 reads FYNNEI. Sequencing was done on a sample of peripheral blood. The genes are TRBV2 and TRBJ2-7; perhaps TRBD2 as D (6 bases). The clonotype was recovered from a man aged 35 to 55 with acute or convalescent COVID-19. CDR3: CASSPRVRDSYEQYF. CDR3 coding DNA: TGTGCCAGCAGTCCCCGGGTGCGGGATTCCTACGAGCAGTACTTC. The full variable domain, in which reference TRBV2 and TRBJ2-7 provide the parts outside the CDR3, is EPEVTQTPSHQVTQMGQEVILRCVPISNHLYFYWYRQILGQKVEFLVSFYNNEISEKSEIFDDQFSVERPDGSNFTLKIRSTKLEDSAMYFCASSPRVRDSYEQYFGPGTRLTVT.